This T cell receptor (beta chain) was sequenced for a study of cytomegalovirus exposure and HLA in healthy donors (TCRdb year 2017). Background for the entire study: In an earlier analysis of some 550 of the donors, 276 Gb of sequence data and about 110 million unique TCR beta sequences from 150 million to 200 million T cells were reported. A later genetic analysis took genome-wide SNP genotypes for 398 of the 666 donors and used that subset as a discovery cohort. Donor age, sex, ethnicity and CMV serostatus were collected together with the repertoire data. The number of donors typed differed by locus, with 629-630 for A, B, C, DRB1 and DQB1, around 500 for DQA1, over 600 for DPA1, and around 460 for DPB1. The study aimed to test whether cataloging public T cell receptors could reveal signatures of past pathogen exposure. Among the approximately 420 genotyped donors, around 81% belonged to the genetic ancestry cluster associated with self-reported Caucasian donors. Rather than drawing on any new phenotypic data, the later analysis identified candidate immune exposures from TCR beta sequences and the way those sequences occurred across donors. In addition to the first cohort of hundreds of subjects, a separate validation cohort of approximately 130 different subjects was used. To predict cytomegalovirus infection status, the study combined high-throughput TCR immunosequencing, statistical association of individual TCRs with disease status, and machine learning. An earlier analysis of roughly 600 of the donors used high-throughput TCR beta sequencing to judge whether each TCR beta V gene segment behaved as functional or pseudogenic. The study used immunosequencing to profile the T cell repertoires of around 600 subjects and linked those repertoires to cytomegalovirus serostatus. HLA typing covered class I and class II loci at four-digit resolution. Around 300 gigabases of sequencing data and some 85 million unique TCR sequences were included in an early release covering roughly 600 HLA-typed donors. All discovery cohort repertoires had been generated on a single sequencing platform. In a later analysis, previously published TCR beta repertoires from 670 or so donors were re-analyzed and high-resolution HLA genotyping was added so that TCR occurrence patterns could be studied. About five DR-DQ haplotypes were treated as single units for association and clustering because of strong linkage in the cohort. On average, roughly 200,000 unique TCR beta nucleotide sequences were sequenced per donor among 300 to 500 genotyped donors of the cohort, with 15% to 20% of those sequences being non-productive. Paper-wide results and their limitations: The authors suggested that the approach could potentially be generalized to other disease states and immunological phenotypes. The classifier was reported to diagnose cytomegalovirus status with high specificity and sensitivity in both the original cohort and the validation cohort. A later analysis found that most CMV-associated TCR beta chains appeared HLA-restricted, with HLA associations seemingly driven largely by CMV exposure. When HLA alleles, especially DR and DQ, strongly co-occurred, TCR associations were difficult to assign to individual alleles. A later analysis found that TCR association rates varied across HLA loci, with DRB1 alleles showing the most associated TCRs and HLA-C alleles the fewest. An earlier analysis of 587 of the donors showed that most TCR beta V segments appeared in productive rearrangements either about 87% or about 30% of the time, which broadly matched IMGT annotations. The cohort was sequenced for TCR beta chains only, and without alpha or paired-chain data the features that could be detected were limited. In a later analysis, several top co-occurrence clusters were reported to appear linked to parvovirus B19, influenza, CMV and Epstein-Barr virus. While some public TCRs were present in many individuals, most TCR sequences turned up only very rarely across donors. Linkage disequilibrium might explain the correlated functional status among segregating V segments, but an unknown experimental factor could not be excluded. The study listed 150 to 200 TCR beta chains as associated with cytomegalovirus. The presence/absence analyses assumed that sequencing depth was roughly uniform across donors, and that assumption may not be true. A further reported finding was that TCR beta sequences accurately predicted the HLA-A and HLA-B alleles for most subjects in the first cohort. V-gene and J-gene trimming of TCR beta chains was associated with a missense DCLRE1C variant in a later genetic analysis, and the association was replicated in an independent cohort. A later analysis found that HLA-associated TCR beta chains were more clonally expanded and had lower generation probabilities than equally common non-associated chains. Immune exposure information for the cohort was limited to CMV serostatus. Because counts were too low, seventeen rarely observed V segments, including chromosome 9 orphons, were excluded from the earlier analysis of 587 of the donors. A cluster of highly shared sequence variants was judged likely to represent a technical artifact of the sequencing pipeline. At a false discovery rate of 0.05, a later analysis linked approximately 18,000 TCR beta sequences to specific HLA alleles. The 87-base-pair reads could not distinguish some IMGT-functional V segments, including TRBV6-2 and TRBV6-3, so those segments were excluded. HLA typing was unavailable for some donors at each locus, so association tests used only the typed subset. According to a later genetic analysis, donors in an Asian-associated ancestry cluster had fewer N-insertions in productive TCRs than the roughly 700-donor mean. In vitro tests confirmed that a few of the cytomegalovirus-associated TCR beta chains recognize cytomegalovirus antigens.

Library preparation employed the immunoSEQ multiplex PCR assay. The multiplex PCR relied on a mix of 60 forward primers for TCR Vbeta segments and 13 reverse primers for TCR Jbeta segments. A multiplex PCR assay on genomic DNA amplified the CDR3 region of rearranged TCR beta genes. Amplified TCR beta libraries were sequenced as 87-base-pair reads on the Illumina HiSeq System. In the paper's pipeline: Across the 670 or so repertoires, a later analysis counted 80 million or so unique TCR beta chains, some 11 million of which were shared by at least two donors. A nearest-neighbor algorithm error-corrected the raw reads and collapsed the reads into unique sequences, merging closely related sequences to remove PCR and sequencing errors. Alignment of CDR3 sequences to IMGT reference sequences was used to assign V, D and J gene segments. Each retained sequence needed at least a six-nucleotide match to both a V gene segment and a J gene segment. Rearrangements were called productive when the CDR3 lacked stop codons and stayed in frame with V and J; all others were non-productive. Following IMGT convention, CDR3 was defined as the stretch from the second conserved V-encoded cysteine up to the conserved J-encoded phenylalanine. Sequences without an unambiguous match to a single V gene segment were excluded from the earlier analysis of several hundred of the donors. In an earlier analysis of approximately 590 of the donors, V segments were called functional above 56.7% productive rearrangements and were called segregating when the between-donor standard deviation exceeded 5%. A statistical classification framework was built to diagnose cytomegalovirus status from the catalog of TCR beta chain sequences. In a later analysis, TCR nucleotide sequences were compared against IMGT/GENE-DB human TR gene sequences so that V and J genes could be assigned. The TCRdist pipeline was used in a later analysis to assign CDR3 sequences and most-parsimonious VDJ recombination scenarios. In a later analysis, each TCR beta chain was defined by its CDR3 amino acid sequence together with its V-gene family, and reads lacking a unique V-gene family were excluded. As a way to deal with suspected cross-contamination and a sequencing artifact, a later analysis dropped under 600 nucleotide sequences that were highly shared and had low generation probability. In a later analysis, a clonal expansion index for each public chain was calculated from normalized within-repertoire ranks of inferred template counts. In a later analysis, generation probabilities were computed with a VDJ recombination model fitted to out-of-frame rearrangements, and the resulting probabilities were checked against IGoR. In a later analysis, TCR-TCR, TCR-HLA and TCR-CMV co-occurrence was scored with hypergeometric tests, and a repertoire-size bias correction was applied to TCR pairs. False discovery rates were estimated in a later analysis by permuting HLA or CMV assignments 20 times. In a later analysis, co-occurring TCRs were grouped using DBSCAN, with TCRdist sequence similarity added in when clustering inside HLA-allele-positive subsets. Repertoires with fewer than 30,000 or more than 120,000 public chains, plus five repertoires with anomalous nucleotide sharing, were excluded from co-occurrence clustering. The clones in this table, taken by TCRdb from immuneACCESS, are in-frame only. Not every clone is retained; where verified, under half of the shortfall comes from an unresolved V gene, and the cause of the rest is unknown. That table supplies the V and J calls and clone size; D and trimming were determined from the DNA. For this sample there are approximately 190,000 clones; about 80% appear just once. The ten largest clonotypes hold around 2.1% of the sample.

This clone was counted a few times. What this receptor recognizes is not known. Base qualities are not recorded, but no much larger clone differs from it by a single base. The cohort comprised hundreds of healthy bone marrow donors. Cohort members were all nominally healthy when sampled, although unrecorded immune exposures were likely present. The donor was CMV seropositive and belonged to the group of about 290 seropositive cohort members. A peripheral blood sample was collected from each donor, and TCR beta sequencing was performed on peripheral blood mononuclear cells. Genomic DNA extraction from the blood cell samples was performed with the Qiagen DNeasy Blood Extraction Kit. The CDR3 goes from the cysteine to the phenylalanine over 16 residues. Only CDR3 DNA remains: 48 bases, in frame from the first base. The V and J ends are trimmed by 8 bases and 0 bases, leaving 19 bases between them. The CDR1 and CDR2 encoded by the germline V gene are SGHTA and FQGNSA.

The origin of this receptor is a woman under 30 in good health and CMV-seropositive. The V gene is TRBV7-2 and the J gene is TRBJ1-2; the D gene is unclear. The specimen sequenced was PBMCs. The CDR3: CASSQTGGFANYGYTF. The nucleotide sequence reads TGTGCCAGCTCTCAAACGGGAGGGTTCGCTAACTATGGCTACACCTTC.